One sample yielded the 12 T cell receptor beta chains listed below, sequenced in a study of blood T cell repertoires in COVID-19. Clones were sequenced by immunoSEQ multiplex PCR, and TCRdb holds only the in-frame ones, with some missing. The sample holds about 130,000 clones, approximately 86% seen once. Sequenced material: PBMCs or T cells enriched from blood (not recorded which). The origin of the receptors is a woman between 45 and 65 years old who had recovered from COVID-19.

V usage is TRBV4-1 and J usage is TRBJ2-6; TRBD2 is a possible D gene (6 bases). Trimming left V 4 bases short and J 4 bases short, with 14 bases between. The CDR3 has 16 amino acids. Germline V gene lookup returns CDR1 MGHRA and CDR2 YSYEKL. The CDR3 DNA sequence: TGCGCCAGCAGCCCCGAGGGAGGCTCCGGGGCCAACGTCCTGACTTTC. This translates into CASSPEGGSGANVLTF.

Only a few counts were recorded for this clone. V gene TRBV7-3 combines with J gene TRBJ2-2, with 7 bases matching TRBD1. The CDR3 covers 15 residues. Trimming removed 5 bases from V and 1 base from J; junction bases left unmatched: 4. Germline V gives CDR1 SGHTA, CDR2 FQGTGA. CDR3 sequence: CASSPQGQNTGELFF. The CDR3 DNA reads as TGTGCCAGCAGCCCACAGGGGCAGAACACCGGGGAGCTGTTTTTT.

This chain joins TRBV10-3 and TRBJ2-1; a possible D gene is TRBD2 (5 bases). This CDR3 has 15 residues. The ends were cut back, 0 bases at V and 7 bases at J, with 13 bases in the middle. Germline V CDR1 and CDR2: ENHRY, SYGVKD. CDR3 amino acids: CAISESFLAGNEQFF. The CDR3 DNA follows: TGTGCCATCAGTGAGTCGTTTCTAGCTGGAAATGAGCAGTTCTTC.

This chain connects TRBV27 to TRBJ2-7, with D perhaps TRBD2 (6 bases). The CDR3 is made up of 12 amino acids. Trimming removed 3 bases from V and 6 bases from J, with 9 bases in between. Germline-derived CDR1 and CDR2 are MNHEY and SMNVEV (reference sequence). Here the CDR3 reads CASSFGGSEQYF. CDR3 nucleotides: TGTGCCAGCAGTTTTGGGGGGTCCGAGCAGTACTTC.

This clone came up once. The gene calls are TRBV5-1 and TRBJ2-7; TRBD2 agrees at 10 bases. Germline trimming cut 1 base from V and 4 bases from J; bases unmatched to any gene: 5. Germline values: CDR1 SGHRS, CDR2 YFSETQ. The CDR3 has 15 amino acids. Here the CDR3 reads CASSLSLSGGYEQYF. The DNA for the CDR3 is TGCGCCAGCAGCTTGTCCCTTAGCGGGGGGTACGAGCAGTACTTC.

The V call is TRBV3-1 (or the pseudogene TRBV3-2), the J call TRBJ2-3, with TRBD1 identical over 9 bases. CDR1 is LGHDT and CDR2 is YNNKEL in the germline V gene (reference sequence). V gave up 1 base and J gave up 8 bases; unmatched junction bases: 7. The CDR3 length is 15 residues. The CDR3 sequence is CASSQGEDRGITQYF. The DNA for the CDR3 is TGTGCCAGCAGCCAAGGGGAAGACAGGGGGATTACGCAGTATTTT.

This clone was observed a single time. The chain couples TRBV30 to TRBJ1-5; D is undetermined. The CDR3 has 12 residues. Trimming took off 5 bases at V and 4 bases at J, with 9 bases between the two ends. Germline-derived CDR1 and CDR2 are GTSNPN and SVGIG (reference sequence). The CDR3 here is CAWDFLNQPQHF. The CDR3 DNA is TGTGCCTGGGACTTCCTTAATCAGCCCCAGCATTTT.

CDR3 amino acids: CASSQDGGWSEAFF. In DNA, the CDR3 is TGCGCCAGCAGCCAAGATGGGGGGTGGTCTGAAGCTTTCTTT. The V and J genes are TRBV4-3 and TRBJ1-1, with D possibly being TRBD1 (5 bases). Trimming took 0 bases from V and 6 from J, leaving 11 bases between them. Germline CDR1 reads LGHNA; CDR2 reads YSLEER. This CDR3 has 14 residues.

The V and J genes are TRBV4-1 and TRBJ2-7; 7 bases fit TRBD1. The length of the CDR3 is 14 residues. V gave up 6 bases and J gave up 0 bases; unmatched junction bases: 5. Germline lookup yields CDR1 MGHRA and CDR2 YSYEKL. Here the CDR3 DNA reads TGCGCCAGCAGTCGGGACAGAGACTCCTACGAGCAGTACTTC. Residues: CASSRDRDSYEQYF.

By sample share, this clone is medium-sized (0.01 to 0.1%). The chain links TRBV5-5 to TRBJ1-1, with TRBD1 as a possible D gene (5 bases). The germline V and J ends were trimmed by 4 bases and 6 bases, with 10 bases remaining between them. The germline gives CDR1 SGHKS, CDR2 YYEKEE (reference sequence). The CDR3 totals 12 residues. CDR3 in amino acids: CASSPPTAEAFF. The CDR3 DNA sequence: TGTGCCAGCAGCCCACCGACAGCTGAAGCTTTCTTT. The full variable domain, rest sourced from reference TRBV5-5 and TRBJ1-1, is DAGVTQSPTHLIKTRGQQVTLRCSPISGHKSVSWYQQVLGQGPQFIFQYYEKEERGRGNFPDRFSARQFPNYSSELNVNALLLGDSALYLCASSPPTAEAFFGQGTRLTVV.

The chain employs TRBV2 and TRBJ2-6, with D unresolved. The CDR3 runs 15 residues. V was pared by 4 bases and J by 3 bases, with 10 bases between. The V gene's germline CDR1 is SNHLY and CDR2 FYNNEI. In DNA, the CDR3 is TGTGCCAGCAGTGGTCAGGCCGGTGGGGCCAACGTCCTGACTTTC. It encodes CASSGQAGGANVLTF.

This clone was observed a single time. The sample has other DNA sequences that encode this CDR3 too. The V gene is TRBV24-1, the J gene TRBJ2-1; weak D call: TRBD2 (5 bases). V lost 6 bases to trimming and J lost 6 bases, with 5 bases between them. Germline lookup yields CDR1 KGHDR and CDR2 SFDVKD. This CDR3 spans 11 amino acids. The CDR3, as DNA: TGTGCCACCAGTCGGGGCAATGAGCAGTTCTTC. The encoded protein is CATSRGNEQFF.